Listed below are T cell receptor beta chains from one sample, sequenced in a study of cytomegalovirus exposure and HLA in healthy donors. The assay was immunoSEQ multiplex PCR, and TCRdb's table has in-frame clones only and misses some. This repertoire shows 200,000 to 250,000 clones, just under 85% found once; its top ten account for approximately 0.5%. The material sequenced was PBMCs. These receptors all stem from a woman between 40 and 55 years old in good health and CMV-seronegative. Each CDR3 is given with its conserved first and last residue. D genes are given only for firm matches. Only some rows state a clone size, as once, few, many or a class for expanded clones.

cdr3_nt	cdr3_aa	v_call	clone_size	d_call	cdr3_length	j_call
TGTGCCAGCAGTTACGGGGCAGGGGGGACCTACAATGAGCAGTTCTTC	CASSYGAGGTYNEQFF	TRBV6-5	-	-	16	TRBJ2-1
TGTGCCAGCAGTCAGAGGGGGTTCTTTGAAGCTTTCTTT	CASSQRGFFEAFF	TRBV11-3	-	-	13	TRBJ1-1
TGTGCCTGGAGTTTTACAGGGGGCGAGAACTATGGCTACACCTTC	CAWSFTGGENYGYTF	TRBV30	-	TRBD1	15	TRBJ1-2
TGTGCCAGCAGTTACACGAACGCAGGTCCTGAAGCTTTCTTT	CASSYTNAGPEAFF	TRBV6-6	-	-	14	TRBJ1-1
TGTGCCAGCAGCCTAACGGGACTTCCGAACACTGAAGCTTTCTTT	CASSLTGLPNTEAFF	TRBV9	-	-	15	TRBJ1-1
TGTGCCAGCAGTTTAGCGGGGGGGGAGACCGGGGAGCTGTTTTTT	CASSLAGGETGELFF	TRBV5-4	-	TRBD2	15	TRBJ2-2
TGTGCCAGCAGGGGACAGCGCACCGGGGAGCTGTTTTTT	CASRGQRTGELFF	TRBV6-1	few	TRBD1	13	TRBJ2-2
TGTGCCAGCAGCGCGCGACAGAATCCTAACTATGGCTACACCTTC	CASSARQNPNYGYTF	TRBV7-9	-	-	15	TRBJ1-2
TGTGCCAGCAGGTATGACAGGAGCTCCTACAATGAGCAGTTCTTC	CASRYDRSSYNEQFF	TRBV7-2	-	-	15	TRBJ2-1
TGTGCCAGCAGCCCCCCCCCGGGTTTGGACACCGGGGAGCTGTTTTTT	CASSPPPGLDTGELFF	TRBV5-6	-	-	16	TRBJ2-2
TGCGCCAGCAGCTGGACAGTGAACACTGAAGCTTTCTTT	CASSWTVNTEAFF	TRBV5-1	few	-	13	TRBJ1-1
TGTGCCAGCAGCTTGGGGGACAGGTTCCCCTACGAGCAGTACTTC	CASSLGDRFPYEQYF	TRBV7-3	-	TRBD1	15	TRBJ2-7
TGTGCCACCCTAACAGGGGGAGCTGGAAACACCATATATTTT	CATLTGGAGNTIYF	TRBV6-1	-	TRBD1	14	TRBJ1-3
TGTGCCAGCAGACTTCGACAGGGGCTCACCGGGGAGCTGTTTTTT	CASRLRQGLTGELFF	TRBV27	-	TRBD1	15	TRBJ2-2
TGTGCCAGCAGCACCACAGGGGAGAGAAGTGAAAAACTGTTTTTT	CASSTTGERSEKLFF	TRBV7-9	few	TRBD1	15	TRBJ1-4
TGTGCCAGCAGCTACACCCGGGACAGGGGTCTGACCTACAATGAGCAGTTCTTC	CASSYTRDRGLTYNEQFF	TRBV11-2	-	TRBD1	18	TRBJ2-1
TGTGCCAGCTCACGATCTTCAGGGGGCTACGAGCAGTACTTC	CASSRSSGGYEQYF	TRBV18	-	TRBD1	14	TRBJ2-7
TGTGCCAGCAGCGTAGTAGGGGGAGAGACCCAGTACTTC	CASSVVGGETQYF	TRBV9	few	-	13	TRBJ2-5
TGTGCCAGCAGCCGACCCCAGGATCAGCCCCAGCATTTT	CASSRPQDQPQHF	TRBV6-7	-	-	13	TRBJ1-5
TGCGCCAGCAGCCAACAGATTTTGGTAGCGGGGCAAGAGACCCAGTACTTC	CASSQQILVAGQETQYF	TRBV4-1	-	TRBD2	17	TRBJ2-5
TGTGCCAGCGCCATGTCAGGGGGAGGAGTAGCTTTCTTT	CASAMSGGGVAFF	TRBV6-6	-	TRBD1	13	TRBJ1-1
TGTGCCAGCAGCCAAGATCTAGCGGTTAACAATGAGCAGTTCTTC	CASSQDLAVNNEQFF	TRBV4-2	-	TRBD2	15	TRBJ2-1
TGTGCCAGCAGCTTAGCGGGACAGGGGGTCGCTTTCTTT	CASSLAGQGVAFF	TRBV7-9	-	TRBD1	13	TRBJ1-1
TGTGCCACCAGCAGAGATCGGAGTGAAGCTTTCTTT	CATSRDRSEAFF	TRBV15	-	-	12	TRBJ1-1
TGTGCCAGCAGCTTAGTCGGTAACAATCAGCCCCAGCATTTT	CASSLVGNNQPQHF	TRBV7-2	-	-	14	TRBJ1-5
TGTGCCAGCAGCTTAGGCACTAGTCCGGCAGATACGCAGTATTTT	CASSLGTSPADTQYF	TRBV7-9	-	-	15	TRBJ2-3
TGTGCCAGCAGCCCTGTTGGGGGCCTGAACACTGAAGCTTTCTTT	CASSPVGGLNTEAFF	TRBV5-6	few	-	15	TRBJ1-1
TGTGCCAGCAAGGGGCGGGGGGGGAACACAGATACGCAGTATTTT	CASKGRGGNTDTQYF	TRBV2	once	TRBD2	15	TRBJ2-3
TGTGCCAGTAGCCAACTAGGGATCGACACCGGGGAGCTGTTTTTT	CASSQLGIDTGELFF	TRBV19	-	-	15	TRBJ2-2
TGTGCCAGCAGTTTGCTCGACAGGGTAAGGAATCAGCCCCAGCATTTC	CASSLLDRVRNQPQHF	TRBV28	-	TRBD1	16	TRBJ1-5
TGCGCCAGCAGCTTGGAGGGGGCAGGATATTCACCCCTCCACTTT	CASSLEGAGYSPLHF	TRBV5-1	-	TRBD1	15	TRBJ1-6
TGTGCCAGCAGTGTAGGGACAGGACTTTATGGCTACACCTTC	CASSVGTGLYGYTF	TRBV5-4	few	TRBD1	14	TRBJ1-2
TGTGCCAGCAGCTCTGGACAGTCCCCCACAGATACGCAGTATTTT	CASSSGQSPTDTQYF	TRBV7-9	-	-	15	TRBJ2-3
TGTGCCAGCAGCCCCCTCTTTCGGTCAGGGGAGCTGTTTTTT	CASSPLFRSGELFF	TRBV11-2	once	-	14	TRBJ2-2
TGTGCCAGCAGCTTGAAACTAGCGGGGGCCAGCACAGATACGCAGTATTTT	CASSLKLAGASTDTQYF	TRBV5-4	-	TRBD2	17	TRBJ2-3
TGTGCCAGCAGCGTAGGGGACAGGGACCACGAGCAGTACTTC	CASSVGDRDHEQYF	TRBV9	-	TRBD1	14	TRBJ2-7
TGTGCCAGCTCCCTCATACCAGGGGGCGGGAGGGACACTGAAGCTTTCTTT	CASSLIPGGGRDTEAFF	TRBV18	few	TRBD1	17	TRBJ1-1
TGTGCCAGCAGTTTATCGGCCCGAGGATTTCCTAACTATGGCTACACCTTC	CASSLSARGFPNYGYTF	TRBV27	-	-	17	TRBJ1-2
TGTGCCAGTAGCTTTCCGAGGGAGGGGTTTACTGAAGCTTTCTTT	CASSFPREGFTEAFF	TRBV19	-	-	15	TRBJ1-1
TGTGCCAGCAGCTTTCAAGGGGGCGCGACTCAGCCCCAGCATTTT	CASSFQGGATQPQHF	TRBV7-8	once	TRBD1	15	TRBJ1-5
TGTGCCAGCAGTTATGCGGAGACCCAGTACTTC	CASSYAETQYF	TRBV6-5	-	-	11	TRBJ2-5
TGTGCCAGCAGTTTATTAGGTCAGCGACTGAACACCGGGGAGCTGTTTTTT	CASSLLGQRLNTGELFF	TRBV27	-	-	17	TRBJ2-2
TGTGCCAGCAGCCTTCCACAGGGTGGCAATCAGCCCCAGCATTTT	CASSLPQGGNQPQHF	TRBV28	-	-	15	TRBJ1-5
TGTGCCAGCACGAAGACAGACTTCTACGAGCAGTACTTC	CASTKTDFYEQYF	TRBV6-6	-	-	13	TRBJ2-7
TGTGCCAGCAGACTTACAGGGAGAGAGGGTCAGCCCCAGCATTTT	CASRLTGREGQPQHF	TRBV28	-	-	15	TRBJ1-5
TGCGCCAGCAGCTTGGCCCAGCGGGGGGTTGATGAGCAGTTCTTC	CASSLAQRGVDEQFF	TRBV5-1	-	TRBD2	15	TRBJ2-1
TGTGCCAGCAGCTCCCTTGTTGTCCAGGCCGAACACTCTGGAAACACCATATATTTT	CASSSLVVQAEHSGNTIYF	TRBV7-9	-	-	19	TRBJ1-3
TGTGCCAGCAGTTTATCGGAGGCAGGGGGCGTCTACACCTTC	CASSLSEAGGVYTF	TRBV27	-	TRBD1	14	TRBJ1-2
TGTGCCAGCAGCTTCCGTAACCCTGAGGGCGGGGAGCTGTTTTTT	CASSFRNPEGGELFF	TRBV7-6	-	-	15	TRBJ2-2
TGTGCCAGCAGCCCCATGACAGTCGCTGGGGCCAACGTCCTGACTTTC	CASSPMTVAGANVLTF	TRBV14	-	-	16	TRBJ2-6
TGTGCTAGCAGCCATAACTTAGAATTCGGTCGCACCGGGGAGCTGTTTTTT	CASSHNLEFGRTGELFF	TRBV7-7	-	-	17	TRBJ2-2
TGCGCCAGCAGCTTGGTTGTCAGGGTAGTCGACGAGCAGTACTTC	CASSLVVRVVDEQYF	TRBV5-1	-	-	15	TRBJ2-7
TGTGCCACCAGCAGAGAGTCCGGCCAAGAGACCCAGTACTTC	CATSRESGQETQYF	TRBV15	-	-	14	TRBJ2-5
TGTGCCAGCAGTGAAGTTGGCAGGGCTTCACCCCTCCACTTT	CASSEVGRASPLHF	TRBV6-1	-	-	14	TRBJ1-6